The 29 T cell receptor beta chains given below trace back to one sample, sequenced in a study of tissue T cells after allogeneic stem cell transplantation (dated by TCRdb to between 2022 and 2023). Library creation used the immunoSEQ multiplex PCR assay. The table was pulled from immuneACCESS by TCRdb, which kept in-frame rearrangements only. Such tables lose some clones; where checked, under half of the loss comes from unresolved V genes, and the rest has no known cause. This sample is represented by about 6,800 clones; around a third of them were singletons. The top ten constitute 5% to 8% of the sample. Sample time point, as interpreted from the label and publication: mouse harvest day 14 after allogeneic transplant. Mouse grafts consisting of 10^7 T-cell-depleted bone marrow cells combined with 10^6 splenic CD5+ T cells were administered by tail vein injection. The specimen sequenced was skin. These receptors were collected from a female BALB/c mouse given C57BL/6 T cells with graft-versus-host disease after an allogeneic hematopoietic cell transplant.

This clone was found a few times. Gene names and germline refer to mouse. Coverage ceases 1 residue before the CDR3 finishes, and the germline J gene fills in the end. The V and J genes are TRBV19 and TRBJ2-1, with 8 positions matching TRBD2. The germline CDR1 and CDR2 sequences are FNHDT and SITEND (reference sequence). The CDR3 covers 16 residues. J gave up 3 bases and V 0 bases, and 5 bases lay outside the gene matches. The CDR3 DNA, read in part, is TGTGCCAGCAGTATAGCTCTGGGGGGCCTCTATGCTGAGCAGTTC. Translated: CASSIALGGLYAEQF. In full, the CDR3 reads CASSIALGGLYAEQFF.

As for this clone: Gene labels here are mouse ones. CDR3 loop: CASSLGGARDTQYF. The CDR3 bases that were read are TGTGCCAGCAGTCTGGGGGGGGCGAGGGACACCCAGTAC. The chain uses TRBV26 and TRBJ2-5; 8 positions match TRBD2. The read halts 1 residue ahead of the CDR3 end, with the missing end drawn from the germline J gene. This CDR3 comprises 14 residues. CDR1 is KGHPV, CDR2 FQNQEV, per germline (reference sequence). With 2 bases clipped from V and 6 bases from J, the junction kept 4 bases outside the gene matches. Filled out from reference TRBV26 and TRBJ2-5, the complete variable domain reads NSKVIQTPRYLVKGQGQKAKMRCIPEKGHPVVFWYQQNKNNEFKFLINFQNQEVLQQIDMTEKRFSAECPSNSPCSLEIQSSEAGDSALYLCASSLGGARDTQYFGPGTRLLVL.

Notes on this clone: The listed genes are named as in mouse. The read terminates 1 residue before the CDR3 end, so the remaining end is supplied by the germline J gene. The chain recombines TRBV15 with TRBJ1-1; 8 nucleotides align to TRBD1. The trim removed 3 bases at V and 1 base at J, leaving 1 base unmatched. The CDR3 covers 14 residues. Germline-derived CDR1 and CDR2 are SGHND and FRSKSL. CDR3 residues: CASSLQGANTEVFF. CDR3 DNA, as far as it was read: TGTGCCAGCAGTTTGCAGGGGGCGAACACAGAAGTCTTC.

With respect to this clone: These gene names are mouse names. The CDR3 end is not reached by the read, which stops 1 residue before it; the germline J gene fills it in. The gene calls are TRBV26 and TRBJ2-4, with 8 bases identical to TRBD1. Germline CDR1 and CDR2: KGHPV and FQNQEV (reference sequence). CDR3 length: 14 residues. J gave up 8 bases and V 2 bases, and 6 bases lay outside the gene matches. This CDR3 reads CASSLQGARGTLYF. CDR3 DNA (partial): TGTGCCAGCAGTCTGCAGGGGGCGAGGGGCACCTTGTAC.

This clone was recorded a few times. Gene names refer to mouse genes. The CDR3 extends 1 residue past the end of the read, so its final part is completed from the germline J gene. The V and J genes are TRBV29 and TRBJ2-3, with D perhaps given as TRBD1 or TRBD2 (5 bases each). The CDR3 is 13 residues long. Trimming cost V 8 bases and J 1 base, with 10 bases left between them. Per the germline V gene, CDR1 is MSHET and CDR2 is SYDVDS. CDR3 DNA (partial): TGTGCTAGCGTCCCGGGGGGTGCAGAAACGCTGTAT. Translation: CASVPGGAETLY. The whole CDR3 protein is CASVPGGAETLYF.

Judged by abundance, this clone is medium-sized. Mouse names are used for the genes. The CDR3 end is not reached by the read, which stops 1 residue before it; the germline J gene fills it in. The rearrangement uses TRBV3 and TRBJ2-1; possible D gene TRBD2, 6 bases. V lost 2 bases, J lost 6 bases, and 11 bases lay in between. CDR3 length: 14 amino acids. Germline CDR1 reads SNHLY; CDR2 reads FYNGKV (reference sequence). The sequenced CDR3 bases are TGTGCCAGCAGCTTAAACTGGGCTCTTGCTGAGCAGTTC. This gives the protein CASSLNWALAEQF. The CDR3, in full, reads CASSLNWALAEQFF. Drawing the rest from reference TRBV3 and TRBJ2-1, the complete variable domain is GPKVLQIPSHQIIDMGQMVTLNCDPVSNHLYFYWYKQILGQQMEFLVNFYNGKVMEKSKLFKDQFSVERPDGSYFTLKIQPTALEDSAVYFCASSLNWALAEQFFGPGTRLTVL.

On this clone: The gene names here belong to mouse. The CDR3 end lies 1 residue beyond the end of the read and is filled in from the germline J gene. V usage is TRBV26 and J usage is TRBJ2-5; D might be TRBD1 (5 bases). CDR1 is KGHPV and CDR2 is FQNQEV in the germline V gene (reference sequence). The CDR3 contains 14 residues. Deletions cut 3 bases from V and 2 bases from J, with 9 bases between. Partial CDR3 DNA: TGTGCCAGCAGTCTAAGACAGTTCCAAGACACCCAGTAC. Translation gives CASSLRQFQDTQY. The CDR3 in its entirety is CASSLRQFQDTQYF. The full variable domain, with the rest looked up from reference TRBV26 and TRBJ2-5, is NSKVIQTPRYLVKGQGQKAKMRCIPEKGHPVVFWYQQNKNNEFKFLINFQNQEVLQQIDMTEKRFSAECPSNSPCSLEIQSSEAGDSALYLCASSLRQFQDTQYFGPGTRLLVL.

Points on this clone: Genes and germline come from the mouse. The read finishes 1 residue shy of the CDR3 end, and the germline J gene is used to complete it. The V call is TRBV26, the J call TRBJ2-5; 14 positions match TRBD2. V shed 0 bases, J shed 6 bases, and the junction held 5 bases outside the gene matches. Germline assignment: CDR1 KGHPV and CDR2 FQNQEV (reference sequence). CDR3 length: 17 amino acids. The CDR3 spells CASSLSRDWGGEDTQYF. The CDR3 DNA, read in part, is TGTGCCAGCAGTCTGTCTAGGGACTGGGGGGGCGAGGACACCCAGTAC.

A word on this clone: Gene names are the mouse ones. The CDR3 end is not reached by the read, which stops 1 residue before it; the germline J gene fills it in. The chain recombines TRBV3 with TRBJ2-3, with 8 bases lining up with TRBD1. The CDR3 extends over 16 amino acids. J was trimmed by 1 base and V by 5 bases; bases with no gene match: 8. Germline V lookup: CDR1 SNHLY, CDR2 FYNGKV (reference sequence). CDR3 residues: CASSQTGVSGAETLYF. The DNA read from the CDR3 is TGTGCCAGCAGCCAGACAGGGGTCAGTGGTGCAGAAACGCTGTAT.

Comments on this clone: Any gene name here is a mouse gene name. The sequence runs out 1 residue before the end of the CDR3; the remainder is reconstructed from the germline J gene. The V call is TRBV3, the J call TRBJ2-4, with 10 bases fitting TRBD2. V was pared by 3 bases and J by 3 bases, with 3 bases of the junction left unmatched. CDR3 length equals 15 residues. Germline CDR1 SNHLY, CDR2 FYNGKV (reference sequence). The sequenced part of the CDR3 DNA is TGTGCCAGCAGCTTCTGGGGGGGCGGACAAAACACCTTGTAC. Its translation is CASSFWGGGQNTLY. The complete CDR3 reads CASSFWGGGQNTLYF.

Of note for this clone: The listed genes are named as in mouse. The read is 1 residue too short to cover the CDR3 end, so that end is filled in from the germline J gene. The chain couples TRBV20 to TRBJ2-7; the match to TRBD2 covers 10 bases. Germline V gives CDR1 GFQATS, CDR2 STVNSAI. This CDR3 has 14 amino acids. Unmatched junction bases numbered 3, after V lost 0 bases and J lost 4 bases. CDR3 sequence reads: CGARDWGGPYEQYF. The sequenced part of the CDR3 DNA is TGTGGTGCTAGGGACTGGGGGGGCCCTTATGAACAGTAC.

Notes on this clone: Gene labels here are mouse ones. CDR3 DNA (partial): TGTGCCAGCAAACAGGGGGGGGGCACAGAAGTCTTC. It yields the protein CASKQGGGTEVF. The whole CDR3 sequence reads CASKQGGGTEVFF. The rearrangement links TRBV15 to TRBJ1-1, with 8 positions matching TRBD1. The read ends 1 residue shy of where the CDR3 ends; the end is completed using the germline J gene. Germline lookup yields CDR1 SGHND and CDR2 FRSKSL. With 7 bases clipped from V and 4 bases from J, the junction kept 5 bases outside the gene matches. The CDR3 extends over 13 amino acids. The entire variable domain, with the rest obtained from reference TRBV15 and TRBJ1-1, is as follows: DAGVTQTPRHEVAEKGQTIILKCEPVSGHNDLFWYRQTKIQGLELLSYFRSKSLMEDGGAFKDRFKAEMLNSSFSTLKIQPTEPKDSAVYLCASKQGGGTEVFFGKGTRLTVV.

Points on this clone: All gene names here are mouse names. The CDR3 end falls 1 residue outside the read, so it is completed with the germline J gene. The rearrangement uses TRBV26 and TRBJ2-2, with D perhaps TRBD1 (5 bases). Trimming cost V 3 bases and J 4 bases, with 6 bases left between them. The germline V gene has CDR1 KGHPV and CDR2 FQNQEV (reference sequence). The CDR3 is 13 amino acids. The part of the CDR3 DNA that was read is TGTGCCAGCAGTCTTGACAGCACCGGGCAGCTCTAC. It is translated as CASSLDSTGQLY. The CDR3 in its entirety is CASSLDSTGQLYF.

This clone is medium-sized (0.01 to 0.1%). Mouse gene names and germline throughout. The read terminates 1 residue before the CDR3 end, so the remaining end is supplied by the germline J gene. The chain recombines TRBV13-3 with TRBJ2-1; 9 bases map to TRBD1. The CDR3 runs 14 residues. Germline values: CDR1 NNHDY, CDR2 SYVADS. V lost 2 bases, J lost 7 bases, and 4 bases stayed unmatched. This chain's CDR3 is CASSERDRVAEQFF. The covered CDR3 bases are TGTGCCAGCAGTGAAAGGGACAGGGTCGCTGAGCAGTTC.

A word on this clone: Gene names denote mouse genes. The sequenced CDR3 bases are TGTGCCAGCAGTCTGCCTGGGGGAAACACCTTGTAC. It yields the protein CASSLPGGNTLY. The entire CDR3 protein is CASSLPGGNTLYF. The chain joins TRBV26 to TRBJ2-4, with TRBD2 identical over 7 bases. The sequenced fragment ends 1 residue before the CDR3 boundary, so the rest is inferred from the germline J gene. Germline CDR1 is KGHPV and CDR2 is FQNQEV (reference sequence). The CDR3 spans 13 residues. V lost 2 bases to trimming and J lost 5 bases; unmatched junction nucleotides: 1.

This clone has just a few counts. Mouse gene names apply. The read ends 1 residue early relative to the CDR3; the germline J gene fills the gap. The genes are TRBV26 and TRBJ1-2, with a possible D match to TRBD1 (6 bases). This CDR3 is built from 13 residues. CDR1 is KGHPV, CDR2 FQNQEV, per germline (reference sequence). Trimming took 6 bases from V and 0 from J, leaving 8 bases between them. The CDR3 spells CASSRQANSDYTF. The CDR3 bases that were read are TGTGCCAGCAGCCGACAGGCAAACTCCGACTACACC.

This clone counts as large. Gene names follow the mouse nomenclature. The read ends 1 residue before the CDR3 terminus; that terminus is restored from the germline J gene. This chain links TRBV26 with TRBJ2-7; D is uncertain. Trimming cost V 0 bases and J 4 bases, with 4 bases left between them. CDR3 length: 12 residues. Germline V gives CDR1 KGHPV, CDR2 FQNQEV (reference sequence). The CDR3 protein is CASSLSGYEQYF. CDR3 DNA (partial): TGTGCCAGCAGTCTGTCTGGGTATGAACAGTAC.

Worth noting for this clone: Gene names and germline refer to mouse. Coverage ceases 1 residue before the CDR3 finishes, and the germline J gene fills in the end. The chain couples TRBV1 to TRBJ2-7, with 10 bases that match TRBD2. The V gene's germline CDR1 is NSQYPW and CDR2 LRSPGD (reference sequence). V lost 0 bases to trimming and J lost 6 bases; unmatched junction nucleotides: 2. This CDR3 comprises 14 residues. CDR3 DNA (partial): TGCACCTGCAGTGCAGAAAACTGGGGGGGTGAACAGTAC. This encodes CTCSAENWGGEQY. The whole CDR3 sequence is CTCSAENWGGEQYF.

In this sample, this clone is medium-sized. Mouse names are used for the genes. From the germline J gene comes the end of the CDR3, since the read stops 1 residue before it. The J gene is TRBJ2-5, the V gene TRBV26; 9 bases fit TRBD1. CDR1 and CDR2 (germline): KGHPV, FQNQEV (reference sequence). The CDR3 is 13 residues long. The trim removed 4 bases at V and 4 bases at J, leaving 0 bases unmatched. The CDR3 reads CASSRDREDTQYF. The CDR3 DNA, read in part, is TGTGCCAGCAGTCGGGACAGGGAAGACACCCAGTAC. Using reference TRBV26 and TRBJ2-5 for the parts outside the CDR3, the full variable domain is NSKVIQTPRYLVKGQGQKAKMRCIPEKGHPVVFWYQQNKNNEFKFLINFQNQEVLQQIDMTEKRFSAECPSNSPCSLEIQSSEAGDSALYLCASSRDREDTQYFGPGTRLLVL.

As for this clone: The listed genes are named as in mouse. The CDR3 goes on 1 residue after the read ends, and that part is filled in from the germline J gene. The chain uses TRBV13-2 and TRBJ2-3, with TRBD2 identical over 10 bases. The CDR3 is 16 residues long. After removal of 1 base from V and 2 bases from J, the junction contained 4 bases not matched to a gene. CDR1 is NNHNN, CDR2 SYGAGS, per germline (reference sequence). CDR3 DNA (partial): TGTGCCAGCGGTGATCCTGGGGGGGCCTATGCAGAAACGCTGTAT. This translates into CASGDPGGAYAETLY. In full, the CDR3 reads CASGDPGGAYAETLYF.

Only a few counts were recorded for this clone. Gene names denote mouse genes. The read finishes 1 residue shy of the CDR3 end, and the germline J gene is used to complete it. V gene TRBV16 combines with J gene TRBJ2-3; D not certain. CDR3 size: 13 residues. The V end lost 3 bases, the J end lost 1 base, and 5 bases lay between the germline ends. Germline CDR1 SGHSA, CDR2 FRNQAP. Incomplete CDR3 DNA: TGTGCAAGCAGCTTTCAGCGTGCAGAAACGCTGTAT. It encodes CASSFQRAETLY. The CDR3 as a whole reads CASSFQRAETLYF. The entire variable domain, with the rest obtained from reference TRBV16 and TRBJ2-3, is as follows: NAGVIQTPRHKVTGKGQEATLWCEPISGHSAVFWYRQTIVQGLEFLTYFRNQAPIDDSGMPKERFSAQMPNQSHSTLKIQSTQPQDSAVYLCASSFQRAETLYFGSGTRLTVL.

This clone was observed a handful of times. Gene names are the mouse ones. The CDR3 extends 1 residue past the end of the read, so its final part is completed from the germline J gene. The chain carries TRBV26 and TRBJ1-4, with D uncertain. CDR3 length: 14 amino acids. Trimming took 4 bases from V and 0 from J, leaving 6 bases between them. Germline V gene lookup returns CDR1 KGHPV and CDR2 FQNQEV (reference sequence). The DNA read from the CDR3 is TGTGCCAGCAGTCCCGATATTTCCAACGAAAGATTATTT. Residues: CASSPDISNERLF. The entire CDR3 protein is CASSPDISNERLFF.

With regard to this clone: Gene names are the mouse ones. The missing CDR3 end, 1 residue past where the read stops, is filled in from the germline J gene. J is TRBJ2-5 and V is TRBV26, with TRBD2 matching over 8 bases. The CDR3 runs to 14 residues. The V segment lost 3 bases and the J segment 6 bases; nucleotides outside the gene matches: 5. From germline, CDR1 is KGHPV and CDR2 FQNQEV (reference sequence). The CDR3 reads CASSLRWGGDTQYF. The covered CDR3 bases are TGTGCCAGCAGTCTTAGGTGGGGGGGGGACACCCAGTAC.

This clone appeared a few times. The gene names given are mouse names. The read comes to an end 1 residue before the CDR3 does, leaving the germline J gene to fill in the end. The chain has TRBV2 and TRBJ2-1; D perhaps matches TRBD1 (5 bases). V lost 1 base and J 0 bases, leaving 7 bases between the germline ends. The CDR3 spans 15 residues. Germline assignment: CDR1 LGHNA and CDR2 YSYQKL. The part of the CDR3 DNA that was read is TGTGCCAGCAGCCAAGGGACATCTAACTATGCTGAGCAGTTC. Its translation: CASSQGTSNYAEQF. The CDR3, in full, reads CASSQGTSNYAEQFF.

A remark on this clone: Mouse names are used for the genes. The sequence runs out 1 residue before the end of the CDR3; the remainder is reconstructed from the germline J gene. This chain links TRBV20 with TRBJ2-7; 8 bases align to TRBD2. Unmatched junction bases numbered 4, after V lost 5 bases and J lost 4 bases. This CDR3 has 12 residues. CDR1 and CDR2 from the germline V gene are GFQATS and STVNSAI. Partial CDR3 DNA: TGTGGTGCTTTGGGGGGGGCTTATGAACAGTAC. It specifies CGALGGAYEQY. The whole CDR3 sequence reads CGALGGAYEQYF.

A remark on this clone: All gene names here are mouse names. The read finishes 1 residue shy of the CDR3 end, and the germline J gene is used to complete it. The V call is TRBV16, the J call TRBJ2-7, with D unclear. This CDR3 has 12 amino acids. Deletions cut 0 bases from V and 3 bases from J, with 3 bases between. Looked up from germline, CDR1 is SGHSA and CDR2 is FRNQAP. The CDR3 bases that were read are TGTGCAAGCAGCTTAGATAGCTATGAACAGTAC. It is translated as CASSLDSYEQY. The full CDR3 is CASSLDSYEQYF.

For this clone: Gene names are mouse gene names. The CDR3 end lies 1 residue beyond the end of the read and is filled in from the germline J gene. J is TRBJ2-4 and V is TRBV19; 12 nucleotides align to TRBD2. CDR1 and CDR2 (germline): FNHDT, SITEND (reference sequence). Trimming cost V 4 bases and J 2 bases; bases outside gene matches: 2. The CDR3 length is 15 residues. Incomplete CDR3 DNA: TGTGCCAGCAGTGGGACTGGGGGGTTTCAAAACACCTTGTAC. Amino acid sequence: CASSGTGGFQNTLY. The CDR3 in full is CASSGTGGFQNTLYF.

This clone appeared a few times. Mouse gene names and germline throughout. The CDR3 spells CSSSQSQGSYEQYF. The DNA read from the CDR3 is TGCTCCAGCAGTCAATCTCAGGGGTCCTATGAACAGTAC. This chain links TRBV23 with TRBJ2-7; the table's D call, TRBD1, was not checked against the DNA. The read comes to an end 1 residue before the CDR3 does, leaving the germline J gene to fill in the end. There are 14 residues in the CDR3. Germline lookup yields CDR1 KGHTA and CDR2 FQNQQP.

Concerning this clone: The gene names given are mouse names. The CDR3 extends 1 residue past the end of the read, so its final part is completed from the germline J gene. J is TRBJ2-7 and V is TRBV13-2; 12 bases fit TRBD2. Germline CDR1 reads NNHNN; CDR2 reads SYGAGS (reference sequence). V trimming: 0 bases; J trimming: 7 bases; junction bases outside the gene matches: 5. The CDR3 is 15 amino acids. CDR3 bases read: TGTGCCAGCGGTGATGGGGGACTGGGGGGCCGGGAACAGTAC. It is translated as CASGDGGLGGREQY. The CDR3, in full, reads CASGDGGLGGREQYF.